Listed here are 14 T cell receptor beta chains from one sample, sequenced in a study of blood T cell repertoires in COVID-19. Libraries were prepared by immunoSEQ multiplex PCR; TCRdb keeps only in-frame clonotypes and omits some of them. The data show 350,000 to 450,000 clones, approximately 92% seen once. Sequenced: PBMCs or T cells enriched from blood (not recorded which). These TCRs come from a man under 40 who had recovered from COVID-19.

This clone was detected once. The V and J genes are TRBV28 and TRBJ1-5; maybe TRBD1 (6 bases). This CDR3 is 13 amino acids long. The germline V gene encodes CDR1 MDHEN and CDR2 SYDVKM. V was pared by 11 bases and J by 3 bases, with 14 bases between. The CDR3 bases are TGTGCCTGGAGGGGGGGCCCCAATCAGCCCCAGCATTTT. Translated, it gives CAWRGGPNQPQHF.

The chain combines TRBV19 with TRBJ2-3; the D is unclear. Trimming took off 5 bases at V and 7 bases at J, with 19 bases between the two ends. This CDR3 is 15 amino acids long. CDR1 is LNHDA and CDR2 is SQIVND in the germline V gene (reference sequence). The CDR3 coding sequence is TGTGCCAGTAGTGCCGTGGGCCCTAACCCGTATACGCAGTATTTT. Protein product: CASSAVGPNPYTQYF.

This sequence joins TRBV10-1 and TRBJ2-3; TRBD2 aligns across 8 bases. J gave up 5 bases and V 6 bases, and 10 bases lay outside the gene matches. The CDR3 covers 15 residues. Per germline, CDR1 WNHNN and CDR2 SYGVQD (reference sequence). CDR3 loop: CASSPQREIRDTQYF. In DNA form, the CDR3 reads TGCGCCAGCAGCCCGCAGCGGGAGATAAGAGATACGCAGTATTTT.

CDR3 amino acids: CASSPTGTSGGISYNEQFF. The CDR3 DNA sequence: TGTGCCAGCAGCCCGACCGGGACTAGCGGGGGAATTTCCTACAATGAGCAGTTCTTC. V is TRBV4-2 and J is TRBJ2-1; TRBD2 aligns across 14 bases. Germline CDR1 is LGHNA and CDR2 is YNFKEQ. The CDR3 contains 19 residues. The V segment lost 4 bases and the J segment 1 base; nucleotides outside the gene matches: 9.

The rearrangement uses TRBV2 and TRBJ1-1, with 7 bases fitting TRBD1. This CDR3 has 13 residues. The V segment lost 6 bases and the J segment 4 bases; nucleotides outside the gene matches: 5. Germline CDR1 reads SNHLY; CDR2 reads FYNNEI. CDR3 in DNA: TGTGCCAGCAGGCTTACAGGGGTCACTGAAGCTTTCTTT. Translation gives CASRLTGVTEAFF. The entire variable domain, with the rest obtained from reference TRBV2 and TRBJ1-1, is as follows: EPEVTQTPSHQVTQMGQEVILRCVPISNHLYFYWYRQILGQKVEFLVSFYNNEISEKSEIFDDQFSVERPDGSNFTLKIRSTKLEDSAMYFCASRLTGVTEAFFGQGTRLTVV.

The chain is built from TRBV11-2 and TRBJ2-5; tentatively, D is TRBD1 (5 bases). Trimming stripped 2 bases from V and 5 bases from J, with 18 bases between. Germline V gene lookup returns CDR1 SGHAT and CDR2 FQNNGV. This CDR3 comprises 16 residues. This CDR3 reads CASSLILGPGGETQYF. The CDR3 region has the DNA TGTGCCAGCAGCTTAATCTTGGGGCCGGGTGGGGAGACCCAGTACTTC.

The chain recombines TRBV11-3 with TRBJ2-7; a weak D match, TRBD2 (7 bases). The germline gives CDR1 SGHNT, CDR2 YENEEA. The V end was cut by 5 bases, the J end by 0 bases, with 11 bases between. The CDR3 has 14 amino acids. This CDR3 is CASSPGGLSYEQYF. The CDR3 nucleotides are TGTGCCAGCAGCCCCGGGGGGCTCTCCTACGAGCAGTACTTC.

J is TRBJ2-5 and V is TRBV5-4; possibly TRBD2 for D (5 bases). Per the germline V gene, CDR1 is SGHNT and CDR2 is YYREEE (reference sequence). With 4 bases removed from V and 5 bases from J, the gap between germline ends came to 21 bases. The CDR3 totals 16 residues. In DNA form, the CDR3 reads TGTGCCAGCAGCGACGAACGAGGGAGCCCCTTGGAGACCCAGTACTTC. This sequence encodes CASSDERGSPLETQYF.

The rearrangement joins TRBV20-1 to TRBJ2-1; tentatively, D is TRBD2 (6 bases). This CDR3 has 18 amino acids. CDR1 is DFQATT, CDR2 SNEGSKA, per germline (reference sequence). V shed 3 bases and J shed 5 bases, with 26 bases lying between them. The CDR3 DNA is TGCAGTGCTAGTATAAACCCGGGGGAGATGGACTTCCACAATGAGCAGTTCTTC. This sequence encodes CSASINPGEMDFHNEQFF.

V usage is TRBV5-1 and J usage is TRBJ2-5; 8 nucleotides agree with TRBD2. CDR3 size: 17 residues. Trimming at V came to 4 bases and at J to 4 bases, leaving 15 bases not matched to a gene. Germline V gives CDR1 SGHRS, CDR2 YFSETQ. The CDR3: CASSTIEASGWGETQYF. The CDR3 DNA reads as TGCGCCAGCAGCACAATAGAGGCTAGCGGGTGGGGAGAGACCCAGTACTTC.

This rearrangement joins TRBV5-1 to TRBJ2-5; 7 nucleotides match TRBD1. The junction had 3 bases not matched to a gene; V was cut back by 2 bases and J by 5 bases. From germline, CDR1 is SGHRS and CDR2 YFSETQ. The CDR3 loop spans 13 amino acids. The CDR3: CASSFTGDETQYF. The DNA of the CDR3 is TGCGCCAGCAGCTTCACAGGGGACGAGACCCAGTACTTC.

The CDR3 here is CASSTGQGEVIQYF. In DNA form, the CDR3 reads TGTGCCAGCAGCACAGGACAGGGGGAGGTCATTCAGTACTTC. The chain carries TRBV7-9 and TRBJ2-4, with 10 positions matching TRBD1. CDR1 and CDR2 from the germline V gene are SEHNR and FQNEAQ (reference sequence). The ends lost 5 bases at V and 9 bases at J; junction bases unmatched: 7. The CDR3 runs to 14 residues.

V is TRBV5-5 and J is TRBJ1-5; a weak D match, TRBD1 (5 bases). V shed 4 bases and J shed 5 bases, with 10 bases lying between them. Germline assignment: CDR1 SGHKS and CDR2 YYEKEE (reference sequence). The CDR3 length is 13 residues. The CDR3 sequence is CASSPEGDQPQHF. The CDR3 region has the DNA TGTGCCAGCAGCCCTGAAGGGGATCAGCCCCAGCATTTT.

J is TRBJ1-6 and V is TRBV2, with 11 bases aligning to TRBD1. The V segment lost 4 bases and the J segment 2 bases; nucleotides outside the gene matches: 4. The CDR3 runs 17 residues. Germline lookup yields CDR1 SNHLY and CDR2 FYNNEI. The DNA of the CDR3 is TGTGCCAGCAGTGGGGGACAGGGGGTGACCTATAATTCACCCCTCCACTTT. This codes for CASSGGQGVTYNSPLHF.